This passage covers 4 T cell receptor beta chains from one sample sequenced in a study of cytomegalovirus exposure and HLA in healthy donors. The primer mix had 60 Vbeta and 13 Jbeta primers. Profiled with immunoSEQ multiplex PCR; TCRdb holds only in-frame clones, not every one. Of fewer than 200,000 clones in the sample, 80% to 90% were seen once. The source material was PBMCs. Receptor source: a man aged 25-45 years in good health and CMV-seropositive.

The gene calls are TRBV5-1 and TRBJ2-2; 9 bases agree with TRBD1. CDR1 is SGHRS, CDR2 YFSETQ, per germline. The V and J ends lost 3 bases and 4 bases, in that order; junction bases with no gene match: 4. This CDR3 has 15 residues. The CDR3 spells CASSSGQGSTGELFF. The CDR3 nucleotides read TGCGCCAGCAGCTCCGGACAGGGGAGCACCGGGGAGCTGTTTTTT.

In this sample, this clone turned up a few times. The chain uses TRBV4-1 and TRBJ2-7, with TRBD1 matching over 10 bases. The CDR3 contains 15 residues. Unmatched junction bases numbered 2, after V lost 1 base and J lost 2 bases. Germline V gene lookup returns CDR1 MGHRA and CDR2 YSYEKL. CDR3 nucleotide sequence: TGCGCCAGCAGCCAAGGGACAGGGGGGACCTACGAGCAGTACTTC. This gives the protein CASSQGTGGTYEQYF.

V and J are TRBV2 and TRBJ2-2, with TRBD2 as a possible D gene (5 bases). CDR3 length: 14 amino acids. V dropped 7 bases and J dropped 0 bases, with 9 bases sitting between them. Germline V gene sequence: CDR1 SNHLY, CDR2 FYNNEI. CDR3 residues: CASTRDPNTGELFF. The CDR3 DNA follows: TGTGCCAGCACCCGGGATCCGAACACCGGGGAGCTGTTTTTT.

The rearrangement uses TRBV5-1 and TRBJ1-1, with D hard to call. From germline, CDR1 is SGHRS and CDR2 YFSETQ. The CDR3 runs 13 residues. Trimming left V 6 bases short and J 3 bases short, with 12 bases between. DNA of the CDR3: TGCGCCAGCATCGGGAGGAGGGACACTGAAGCTTTCTTT. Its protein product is CASIGRRDTEAFF.